Sequencing of this TCR beta chain was carried out in a study of sequential checkpoint blockade in melanoma. Background on the study: Both treatment sequences were followed by maintenance nivolumab.

Clones were read by immunoSEQ multiplex PCR, and TCRdb kept only the in-frame ones, dropping some. The sample holds some 10,000 clones; approximately 72% are singletons and the top ten take about 11%. Treatment: randomized to nivolumab then ipilimumab (arm A) or the reverse (arm B). No patient had prior DNA-damaging chemotherapy. PBMC sorting kept live CD3+CD8+ cells without CD19 or CD56. V gave up 3 bases and J gave up 0 bases; unmatched junction bases: 4. CDR1 SGHDT and CDR2 YYEEEE come from the germline V gene. This CDR3 region has 16 residues. The receptor was derived from a human donor with melanoma. The chain links TRBV5-6 to TRBJ2-1; 9 positions agree with TRBD1. Sequenced material: CD8+ T cells sorted from blood (inferred from file names), taken from a patient given nivolumab and ipilimumab in sequence. The CDR3 loop reads CASSSATGGSYNEQFF. In DNA, the CDR3 is TGTGCCAGCAGCTCAGCGACAGGGGGCTCCTACAATGAGCAGTTCTTC. Looking up the rest from reference TRBV5-6 and TRBJ2-1 gives the full variable domain: DAGVTQSPTHLIKTRGQQVTLRCSPKSGHDTVSWYQQALGQGPQFIFQYYEEEERQRGNFPDRFSGHQFPNYSSELNVNALLLGDSALYLCASSSATGGSYNEQFFGPGTRLTVL.